The 31 T cell receptor beta chains listed next were all sequenced from one sample in a study of T cells in Graves' hyperthyroidism and ophthalmopathy. Authors of the study amplified TCR beta CDR3 regions from RNA transcripts. First-round RT-PCR with HTBI primers amplified the TCR CDR3 region. One entry per CDR3 protein, called by TCRdb with MiXCR from the multiplex PCR reads. The sample shows hundreds of thousands of distinct CDR3 sequences, 20% of them seen only once. The specimen was blood. The receptors originated from a middle-aged man with Graves' ophthalmopathy.

The chain links TRBV5-1 to TRBJ2-6, with 12 bases that match TRBD1. The V and J ends lost 4 bases and 2 bases, in that order; junction bases with no gene match: 4. The CDR3 extends over 17 amino acids. Germline lookup yields CDR1 SGHRS and CDR2 YFSETQ. CDR3 bases: TGCGCCAGCAGCGTGGGACAGGGGGCGCCTGGGGCCAACGTCCTGACTTTC. Residues: CASSVGQGAPGANVLTF.

This clonotype was seen a handful of times. CDR3 loop: CSVGPGTDTQYF. The CDR3 region has the DNA TGCAGCGTTGGACCAGGCACAGATACGCAGTATTTT. The J gene is TRBJ2-3, the V gene TRBV29-1; no firm D call. The CDR3 contains 12 residues. Germline V gene lookup returns CDR1 SQVTM and CDR2 ANQGSEA. V was pared by 4 bases and J by 1 base, with 6 bases between.

V gene TRBV6-1 combines with J gene TRBJ2-2; D remains ambiguous. Trimming left V 7 bases short and J 5 bases short, with 11 bases between. This CDR3 spans 13 amino acids. Germline values: CDR1 MNHNS, CDR2 SASEGT. The CDR3 region is CASTMVLTGELFF. The CDR3 region has the DNA TGTGCCAGCACGATGGTTCTTACCGGGGAGCTGTTTTTT.

This clonotype has at least ten counts. The chain joins TRBV7-9 to TRBJ2-3; D is unclear. The CDR3 contains 15 residues. Trimming stripped 1 base from V and 5 bases from J, with 13 bases between. Germline CDR1 is SEHNR and CDR2 is FQNEAQ (reference sequence). CDR3 nucleotide sequence: TGTGCCAGCAGCTTAGTTCTTACCGAAGGAGATACGCAGTATTTT. Its translation: CASSLVLTEGDTQYF.

This chain uses TRBV6-1 with TRBJ1-1, with a weak D call TRBD1 (5 bases). The CDR3 is made up of 13 amino acids. The V and J ends lost 4 bases and 4 bases respectively, with 10 bases between them. Germline V lookup: CDR1 MNHNS, CDR2 SASEGT. CDR3: CASSGIQGTEAFF. CDR3 sequence (DNA): TGTGCCAGCAGTGGGATCCAGGGCACTGAAGCTTTCTTT.

V and J are TRBV4-1 and TRBJ2-2, with D uncertain. V was clipped by 5 bases and J by 4 bases, with 14 bases between them. Looked up from germline, CDR1 is MGHRA and CDR2 is YSYEKL. The CDR3 extends over 15 amino acids. CDR3 nucleotides: TGCGCCAGCAGCGGCCCCCGACACTCCACCGGGGAGCTGTTTTTT. Amino acid sequence: CASSGPRHSTGELFF.

As for this clonotype: The junction shows a germline mismatch at one end, possibly a read error. This rearrangement joins TRBV5-5 to TRBJ2-7, with TRBD1 matching 8 bases. The V gene's germline CDR1 is SGHKS and CDR2 YYEKEE (reference sequence). The CDR3 is made up of 14 amino acids. The CDR3 DNA reads as TGTGCCAGCAACTTGGAGGACAGGGTTGCGGAGCAGTACTTC. Its translation is CASNLEDRVAEQYF.

The J gene is TRBJ2-3, the V gene TRBV9; 7 nucleotides match TRBD2. The V gene's germline CDR1 is SGDLS and CDR2 YYNGEE. The ends lost 7 bases at V and 6 bases at J; junction bases unmatched: 8. The CDR3 is 13 amino acids. The CDR3 loop is CASSASGEDTQYF. The CDR3 DNA is TGTGCCAGCTCGGCTAGCGGAGAGGATACGCAGTATTTT.

This clonotype came up a few times. A clone one base away is much larger, so this may be a read error. This rearrangement joins TRBV27 to TRBJ1-1, with D unresolved. CDR3 length equals 11 residues. Trimming removed 6 bases from V and 5 bases from J, with 7 bases in between. The germline V gene encodes CDR1 MNHEY and CDR2 SMNVEV (reference sequence). This chain's CDR3 is CASSTGTEAFF. In DNA form, the CDR3 reads TGTGCCAGCAGCACGGGAACTGAAGCTTTCTTT.

This clonotype was counted only a few times. CDR3 amino acids: CASSGGKGVLDEQYF. In DNA form, the CDR3 reads TGTGCCAGCAGCGGAGGGAAGGGAGTTCTCGACGAGCAGTACTTC. This chain links TRBV5-6 with TRBJ2-7, with D possibly TRBD2 on 6 matching bases. This CDR3 is built from 15 residues. Trimming took off 4 bases at V and 5 bases at J, with 19 bases between the two ends. Germline CDR1 reads SGHDT; CDR2 reads YYEEEE.

This clonotype was seen many times. Mismatch with germline at one junction end may stem from a read error. J is TRBJ2-3 and V is TRBV5-1; 9 bases are a match to TRBD2. Germline CDR1 reads SGHRS; CDR2 reads YFSETQ. The length of the CDR3 is 13 residues. The CDR3 sequence is CASSPDRLAVQDF. The CDR3 DNA reads TGCGCCAGCAGCCCAGATAGACTAGCGGTGCAGGATTTT.

The rearrangement uses TRBV29-1 and TRBJ2-1; 8 bases match TRBD2. CDR1 is SQVTM and CDR2 is ANQGSEA in the germline V gene. This CDR3 spans 13 amino acids. Germline trimming cut 4 bases from V and 4 bases from J; bases unmatched to any gene: 3. CDR3 loop: CSVAGGPYNEQFF. The DNA of the CDR3 is TGCAGCGTTGCGGGAGGGCCATACAATGAGCAGTTCTTC.

This chain uses TRBV19 with TRBJ2-4, with a weak D call TRBD2 (6 bases). Trimming stripped 2 bases from V and 0 bases from J, with 17 bases between. The CDR3 sequence is 18 residues long. Germline V gives CDR1 LNHDA, CDR2 SQIVND (reference sequence). In DNA, the CDR3 is TGTGCCAGTAGTATACCGGGACGGGGGAATCTAGCCAAAAACATTCAGTACTTC. Residues: CASSIPGRGNLAKNIQYF.

The sample holds a few counts of this clonotype. This rearrangement joins TRBV4-1 to TRBJ1-2; weak D call: TRBD1 (5 bases). Germline V gives CDR1 MGHRA, CDR2 YSYEKL. The length of the CDR3 is 16 residues. The V gene lost 0 bases and the J gene lost 4 bases, with 15 bases spanning the gap. The CDR3 sequence is CASSQDPGDHIYGYTF. CDR3 nucleotides: TGCGCCAGCAGCCAAGATCCGGGGGATCACATCTATGGCTACACCTTC.

The V and J genes are TRBV5-1 and TRBJ2-1; no reliable D call. With 3 bases removed from V and 3 bases from J, the gap between germline ends came to 7 bases. The length of the CDR3 is 13 residues. Per the germline V gene, CDR1 is SGHRS and CDR2 is YFSETQ. CDR3 protein: CASSSDGYNEQFF. DNA for the CDR3: TGCGCCAGCAGCTCGGACGGCTACAATGAGCAGTTCTTC. The complete variable domain, with remaining parts taken from reference TRBV5-1 and TRBJ2-1, reads KAGVTQTPRYLIKTRGQQVTLSCSPISGHRSVSWYQQTPGQGLQFLFEYFSETQRNKGNFPGRFSGRQFSNSRSEMNVSTLELGDSALYLCASSSDGYNEQFFGPGTRLTVL.

The chain has TRBV12-3 or TRBV12-4 and TRBJ2-7, with no clear D. V was clipped by 6 bases and J by 6 bases, with 15 bases between them. The CDR3 extends over 13 amino acids. CDR3: CASSDAPPPEQYF. For the CDR3, the DNA is TGTGCCAGCAGCGACGCCCCTCCCCCCGAGCAGTACTTC.

This clonotype came up many times. V usage is TRBV3-1 and J usage is TRBJ2-5; 9 nucleotides agree with TRBD2. Trimming cost V 4 bases and J 1 base; bases outside gene matches: 1. This CDR3 has 14 residues. Germline values: CDR1 LGHDT, CDR2 YNNKEL (reference sequence). The CDR3 loop is CASSLAGVQETQYF. The CDR3 DNA is TGTGCCAGCAGCCTAGCGGGGGTCCAAGAGACCCAGTACTTC.

This clonotype has only a few counts. The chain is built from TRBV20-1 and TRBJ2-7; D unclear. This CDR3 is built from 13 residues. Germline V CDR1 and CDR2: DFQATT, SNEGSKA (reference sequence). V lost 1 base, J lost 5 bases, and 12 bases lay in between. CDR3 in amino acids: CSARGRHGHEQYF. CDR3 coding DNA: TGCAGTGCTAGAGGCCGACATGGCCACGAGCAGTACTTC.

The chain links TRBV7-3 to TRBJ2-6; TRBD2 is a possible D gene (6 bases). The CDR3 sequence is 15 residues long. Between the trimmed V and J ends, which lost 1 base and 9 bases, there was a span of 13 bases. Germline lookup yields CDR1 SGHTA and CDR2 FQGTGA. The CDR3 region is CASSLNGGDLNVLTF. CDR3 nucleotides: TGTGCCAGCAGCTTAAATGGAGGGGACCTCAACGTCCTGACTTTC.

In its sample, this clonotype was seen a few times. The rearrangement uses TRBV19 and TRBJ1-5; tentatively, D is TRBD1 (5 bases). Germline CDR1 reads LNHDA; CDR2 reads SQIVND (reference sequence). V was trimmed by 5 bases and J by 1 base, leaving 15 bases between them. CDR3 length: 16 amino acids. CDR3 bases: TGTGCCAGTAGTGGGGCGGTTAGGGCGAGCAATCAGCCCCAGCATTTT. Translated: CASSGAVRASNQPQHF.

J is TRBJ1-5 and V is TRBV20-1; 12 bases align to TRBD1. CDR1 is DFQATT and CDR2 is SNEGSKA in the germline V gene (reference sequence). The CDR3 has 16 residues. With 5 bases clipped from V and 7 bases from J, the junction kept 12 bases outside the gene matches. This CDR3 is CSASRRDRGRGQPQHF. The CDR3 DNA sequence: TGCAGTGCTTCAAGAAGGGACAGGGGGCGAGGGCAGCCCCAGCATTTT.

This clonotype occurred many times. The V and J genes are TRBV20-1 and TRBJ2-1; 7 nucleotides line up with TRBD2. V shed 7 bases, J shed 1 base, and the junction held 22 bases outside the gene matches. The CDR3 consists of 19 residues. In germline, CDR1 is DFQATT, CDR2 SNEGSKA (reference sequence). The CDR3 spells CSGGTLSSGSRMSYNEQFF. Written as DNA, the CDR3 is TGCAGTGGGGGCACGTTGTCTAGCGGTTCCCGAATGTCCTACAATGAGCAGTTCTTC.

This clonotype was counted many times. This chain links TRBV18 with TRBJ1-1; 7 nucleotides match TRBD1. Germline V gene sequence: CDR1 KGHSH, CDR2 LQKENI. This CDR3 region has 16 residues. V shed 4 bases, J shed 0 bases, and the junction held 8 bases outside the gene matches. In DNA form, the CDR3 reads TGTGCCAGCTCACGAAGGACAGGCACCATGAACACTGAAGCTTTCTTT. Translated, it gives CASSRRTGTMNTEAFF.

This clonotype was recorded a few times. This chain uses TRBV3-1 with TRBJ2-2; TRBD2 matches at 7 bases. V shed 6 bases, J shed 5 bases, and the junction held 9 bases outside the gene matches. The germline V gene encodes CDR1 LGHDT and CDR2 YNNKEL (reference sequence). The CDR3 covers 15 residues. CDR3 residues: CASRPPGRVTGELFF. The CDR3 DNA sequence: TGTGCCAGCAGGCCGCCGGGGAGGGTGACCGGGGAGCTGTTTTTT. Supplemented by reference TRBV3-1 and TRBJ2-2, the full variable domain reads DTAVSQTPKYLVTQMGNDKSIKCEQNLGHDTMYWYKQDSKKFLKIMFSYNNKELIINETVPNRFSPKSPDKAHLNLHINSLELGDSAVYFCASRPPGRVTGELFFGEGSRLTVL.

The V gene is TRBV3-1, the J gene TRBJ1-1; 8 bases line up with TRBD1. The V and J ends lost 3 bases and 6 bases, in that order; junction bases with no gene match: 9. The CDR3 length is 15 residues. Germline V gene data show CDR1 as LGHDT and CDR2 as YNNKEL (reference sequence). The CDR3 DNA sequence: TGTGCCAGCAGCCAGAGACAGGGGCAGGGGGCTGAAGCTTTCTTT. This translates into CASSQRQGQGAEAFF.

This clonotype was detected only a few times. The chain is built from TRBV6-5 and TRBJ2-1, with TRBD2 matching 9 bases. This CDR3 has 16 amino acids. J was trimmed by 8 bases and V by 2 bases; bases with no gene match: 10. CDR1 and CDR2 from the germline V gene are MNHEY and SVGAGI. CDR3 DNA sequence: TGTGCCAGCAGTTACCTCCGGGGGGCGGGAGGGGATGAGCAGTTCTTC. Its translation is CASSYLRGAGGDEQFF.

The genes are TRBV27 and TRBJ1-5; weak D call: TRBD1 (6 bases). The V end lost 6 bases, the J end lost 7 bases, and 13 bases lay between the germline ends. Germline V lookup: CDR1 MNHEY, CDR2 SMNVEV (reference sequence). The CDR3 runs 13 residues. In DNA form, the CDR3 reads TGTGCCAGCAGCCCAGGGGTTTGGCAGCCCCAGCATTTT. This gives the protein CASSPGVWQPQHF.

This clonotype was detected ten times or more. This sequence joins TRBV5-1 and TRBJ1-5; 9 bases map to TRBD1. Germline loops: CDR1 SGHRS, CDR2 YFSETQ. Trimming cost V 4 bases and J 6 bases; bases outside gene matches: 8. CDR3 length equals 15 residues. This chain's CDR3 is CASSDIPGQGQPQHF. The CDR3 coding sequence is TGCGCCAGCAGCGACATTCCGGGACAGGGTCAGCCCCAGCATTTT. The full variable domain, in which reference TRBV5-1 and TRBJ1-5 provide the parts outside the CDR3, is KAGVTQTPRYLIKTRGQQVTLSCSPISGHRSVSWYQQTPGQGLQFLFEYFSETQRNKGNFPGRFSGRQFSNSRSEMNVSTLELGDSALYLCASSDIPGQGQPQHFGDGTRLSIL.

This clonotype was seen ten or more times. The chain couples TRBV7-9 to TRBJ1-1, with D perhaps matching TRBD1 (5 bases). There are 14 residues in the CDR3. V was shortened by 4 bases and J by 5 bases, with 14 bases between the two germline ends. Germline V lookup: CDR1 SEHNR, CDR2 FQNEAQ (reference sequence). CDR3 in DNA: TGTGCCAGCAGCTCCAGGGTCGGGGGAACTGAAGCTTTCTTT. This codes for CASSSRVGGTEAFF.

The chain carries TRBV7-2 and TRBJ2-3; 10 bases agree with TRBD2. CDR3 length: 16 amino acids. The V and J ends lost 6 bases and 1 base, in that order; junction bases with no gene match: 7. Germline V gene sequence: CDR1 SGHTA, CDR2 FQGNSA. The CDR3 spells CASRSAGGPRTDTQYF. CDR3 in DNA: TGTGCCAGCAGATCAGCGGGAGGGCCCCGCACAGATACGCAGTATTTT.

The gene calls are TRBV12-3 or TRBV12-4 and TRBJ2-4; 7 bases agree with TRBD1. The length of the CDR3 is 13 residues. Unmatched junction bases numbered 12, after V lost 5 bases and J lost 14 bases. CDR3 in DNA: TGTGCCAGCAGTCCCTTCCCCGGACAGGTCGAGTACTTC. It specifies CASSPFPGQVEYF.